Reported below is one T cell receptor beta chain. The antigen is unknown. These data are taken from a study of beta chain features in type 1 diabetes. Reverse transcribing all isolated RNA meant expressed TCRB transcripts were sequenced. Only in-frame clones appear in the TCRdb table, and some are missing; sequencing was by immunoSEQ multiplex PCR. Here the sample spans a few hundred thousand clones, around 10% being singletons. Study-level findings and limits: Shorter TCRB CDR3s, moderately but significantly so, marked every one of the four CD4+ subsets in Type 1 diabetes patients.

Trimming removed 1 base at V and 3 bases at J, with 7 bases between. The CDR3 length is 14 residues. Looked up from germline, CDR1 is KGHSH and CDR2 is LQKENI. The sequencing sample was made of central memory CD4+ T cells from blood. The TCR originated in a man younger than 45 with type 1 diabetes. The rearrangement links TRBV18 to TRBJ1-5; D remains ambiguous. The DNA of the CDR3 is TGTGCCAGCTCACCACAGGCGAACAATCAGCCCCAGCATTTT. It yields the protein CASSPQANNQPQHF. The complete variable domain, with remaining parts taken from reference TRBV18 and TRBJ1-5, reads NAGVMQNPRHLVRRRGQEARLRCSPMKGHSHVYWYRQLPEEGLKFMVYLQKENIIDESGMPKERFSAEFPKEGPSILRIQQVVRGDSAAYFCASSPQANNQPQHFGDGTRLSIL.